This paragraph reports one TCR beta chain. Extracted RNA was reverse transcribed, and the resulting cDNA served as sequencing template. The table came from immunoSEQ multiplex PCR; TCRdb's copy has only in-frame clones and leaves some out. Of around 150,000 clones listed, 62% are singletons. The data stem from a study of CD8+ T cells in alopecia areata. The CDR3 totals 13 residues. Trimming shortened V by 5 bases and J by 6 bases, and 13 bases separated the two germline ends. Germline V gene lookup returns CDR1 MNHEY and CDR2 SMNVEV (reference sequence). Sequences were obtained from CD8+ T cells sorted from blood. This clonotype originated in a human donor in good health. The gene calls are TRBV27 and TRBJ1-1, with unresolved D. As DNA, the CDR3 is TGTGCCAGCAGTCCCCGAAGAGGGTCTGAAGCTTTCTTT. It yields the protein CASSPRRGSEAFF.